A selection of T cell receptor beta chains follows, all from one sample in a study of blood T cell repertoires in COVID-19. Here immunoSEQ multiplex PCR was the method, and the copy in TCRdb shows in-frame clones only, minus some. Seen here are about 280,000 clones, roughly nine tenths observed once, and the top ten hold approximately 10%. The specimen was peripheral blood. All receptors derive from a woman aged 25 to 39 with COVID-19, enrolled during active disease. Each CDR3 is given with its conserved first and last residue. D genes are given only for firm matches. Size values are once, few and many counts, or a class for expanded clones, and some rows have none.

clone_size: once; cdr3_length: 12; j_call: TRBJ1-2; v_call: TRBV5-6; d_call: .; cdr3_aa: CASSPRGRGYTF; cdr3_nt: TGTGCCAGCAGCCCTCGAGGGCGAGGCTACACCTTC
clone_size: .; cdr3_length: 20; j_call: TRBJ2-7; v_call: TRBV24-1; d_call: TRBD1; cdr3_aa: CATSDLTIAGGQGITYEQYF; cdr3_nt: TGTGCCACCAGTGATTTGACTATTGCAGGGGGACAGGGAATCACCTACGAGCAGTACTTC
clone_size: .; cdr3_length: 17; j_call: TRBJ2-3; v_call: TRBV7-2; d_call: TRBD2; cdr3_aa: CASSLVGIAGRTDTQYF; cdr3_nt: TGTGCCAGCAGCTTAGTCGGAATAGCGGGGCGCACAGATACGCAGTATTTT
clone_size: few; cdr3_length: 16; j_call: TRBJ2-1; v_call: TRBV28; d_call: TRBD2; cdr3_aa: CASSSLLAGYGSEQFF; cdr3_nt: TGTGCCAGCAGCAGCCTGCTAGCGGGGTATGGTAGTGAGCAGTTCTTC
clone_size: .; cdr3_length: 17; j_call: TRBJ1-4; v_call: TRBV7-9; d_call: TRBD1; cdr3_aa: CASSLASGGRGQEKLFF; cdr3_nt: TGTGCCAGCAGCCTCGCGTCGGGAGGCAGGGGGCAAGAAAAACTGTTTTTT
clone_size: once; cdr3_length: 15; j_call: TRBJ1-6; v_call: TRBV11-2; d_call: .; cdr3_aa: CASSLGPQTDSPLHF; cdr3_nt: TGTGCCAGCAGCTTAGGGCCTCAGACAGATTCACCCCTCCACTTT
clone_size: .; cdr3_length: 11; j_call: TRBJ2-7; v_call: TRBV27; d_call: .; cdr3_aa: CASSQGGEQYF; cdr3_nt: TGTGCCAGCTCACAGGGCGGCGAGCAGTACTTC
clone_size: .; cdr3_length: 14; j_call: TRBJ1-2; v_call: TRBV6-5; d_call: .; cdr3_aa: CASSPRGGAYGYTF; cdr3_nt: TGTGCCAGCAGTCCGCGGGGAGGTGCCTATGGCTACACCTTC
clone_size: few; cdr3_length: 14; j_call: TRBJ1-2; v_call: TRBV4-1; d_call: .; cdr3_aa: CASRAIPLTGGYTF; cdr3_nt: TGCGCCAGTCGAGCCATTCCATTAACGGGAGGCTACACCTTC
clone_size: .; cdr3_length: 13; j_call: TRBJ2-5; v_call: TRBV6-2/TRBV6-3; d_call: .; cdr3_aa: CASSYAAEETQYF; cdr3_nt: TGTGCCAGCAGTTACGCGGCTGAAGAGACCCAGTACTTC
clone_size: .; cdr3_length: 15; j_call: TRBJ1-6; v_call: TRBV6-6; d_call: .; cdr3_aa: CASSYDRGKGSPLHF; cdr3_nt: TGTGCCAGCAGTTACGATCGGGGAAAAGGATCACCCCTCCACTTT
clone_size: .; cdr3_length: 12; j_call: TRBJ2-6; v_call: TRBV29-1; d_call: .; cdr3_aa: CSVASGANVLTF; cdr3_nt: TGCAGCGTGGCCTCTGGGGCCAACGTCCTGACTTTC
clone_size: .; cdr3_length: 14; j_call: TRBJ1-1; v_call: TRBV5-6; d_call: .; cdr3_aa: CASSWDIMGTEAFF; cdr3_nt: TGTGCCAGCAGCTGGGACATCATGGGGACTGAAGCTTTCTTT
clone_size: .; cdr3_length: 16; j_call: TRBJ2-1; v_call: TRBV4-1; d_call: .; cdr3_aa: CASSRPSGQRYNEQFF; cdr3_nt: TGCGCCAGCAGCCGCCCATCCGGACAAAGATACAATGAGCAGTTCTTC
clone_size: .; cdr3_length: 18; j_call: TRBJ1-5; v_call: TRBV7-6; d_call: TRBD1; cdr3_aa: CASSLAGTGSYSNQPQHF; cdr3_nt: TGTGCCAGCAGCTTAGCCGGGACAGGGTCTTATAGCAATCAGCCCCAGCATTTT
clone_size: .; cdr3_length: 14; j_call: TRBJ1-2; v_call: TRBV7-8; d_call: .; cdr3_aa: CASSPSSAGYGYTF; cdr3_nt: TGTGCCAGCAGCCCCTCGAGTGCGGGCTATGGCTACACCTTC
clone_size: .; cdr3_length: 16; j_call: TRBJ2-4; v_call: TRBV5-4; d_call: .; cdr3_aa: CASSLGAGLAKNIQYF; cdr3_nt: TGTGCCAGCAGCTTGGGAGCGGGCCTAGCCAAAAACATTCAGTACTTC
clone_size: once; cdr3_length: 20; j_call: TRBJ2-2; v_call: TRBV4-1; d_call: TRBD2; cdr3_aa: CASSSQESRGGGSNTGELFF; cdr3_nt: TGCGCCAGCAGCAGCCAAGAATCTCGGGGCGGGGGATCGAACACCGGGGAGCTGTTTTTT
clone_size: .; cdr3_length: 15; j_call: TRBJ1-2; v_call: TRBV4-1; d_call: .; cdr3_aa: CASSLAGQGSGGYTF; cdr3_nt: TGCGCCAGCAGCCTAGCAGGGCAGGGTTCTGGTGGCTACACCTTC
clone_size: .; cdr3_length: 13; j_call: TRBJ2-2; v_call: TRBV2; d_call: TRBD1; cdr3_aa: CARTGANTGELFF; cdr3_nt: TGTGCCAGGACAGGGGCGAACACCGGGGAGCTGTTTTTT
clone_size: .; cdr3_length: 13; j_call: TRBJ1-2; v_call: TRBV19; d_call: TRBD1; cdr3_aa: CASSSTGNYGYTF; cdr3_nt: TGTGCCAGTAGTTCGACAGGGAACTATGGCTACACCTTC